The next 19 T cell receptor beta chains were all read from a single sample in a study of blood T cell repertoires in COVID-19. The data were produced by immunoSEQ multiplex PCR, yet TCRdb's version contains in-frame clones alone and is incomplete. The table records about 48,000 clones, roughly four fifths of them present only once. Sequenced material: peripheral blood. The receptors here all came from a man aged 40-49 years with acute or convalescent COVID-19.

The V call is TRBV6-5, the J call TRBJ1-1; 7 bases line up with TRBD1. The germline V gene has CDR1 MNHEY and CDR2 SVGAGI. J was trimmed by 0 bases and V by 6 bases; bases with no gene match: 7. The CDR3 spans 15 residues. This chain's CDR3 is CASRTRTGMNTEAFF. The CDR3 DNA is TGTGCCAGCAGGACCAGGACAGGAATGAACACTGAAGCTTTCTTT.

The rearrangement joins TRBV5-1 to TRBJ1-2; 8 positions match TRBD1. The CDR3 sequence is 15 residues long. CDR1 is SGHRS and CDR2 is YFSETQ in the germline V gene. With 0 bases clipped from V and 3 bases from J, the junction kept 4 bases outside the gene matches. The CDR3 reads CASSLGAGGDYGYTF. The DNA for the CDR3 is TGCGCCAGCAGCTTGGGGGCAGGGGGCGACTATGGCTACACCTTC.

This chain connects TRBV12-3 or TRBV12-4 to TRBJ1-6, with no clear D. This CDR3 has 13 amino acids. Deletions cut 4 bases from V and 6 bases from J, with 7 bases between. This chain's CDR3 is CASSSFINSPLHF. As DNA, the CDR3 is TGTGCCAGCAGTTCCTTTATTAATTCACCCCTCCACTTT.

The chain employs TRBV4-1 and TRBJ2-1, with D perhaps matching TRBD1 (6 bases). The germline V and J ends were trimmed by 3 bases and 7 bases, with 19 bases remaining between them. The CDR3 consists of 16 residues. Looked up from germline, CDR1 is MGHRA and CDR2 is YSYEKL. CDR3 region: CASSHVPGQRGNEQFF. The CDR3 coding sequence is TGCGCCAGCAGCCATGTACCGGGACAAAGAGGGAATGAGCAGTTCTTC.

The chain couples TRBV5-3 to TRBJ1-5, with D possibly TRBD1 on 5 matching bases. TRBV5-3 is placed among ORFs of uncertain function. The CDR3 covers 16 residues. V lost 0 bases and J 0 bases, leaving 10 bases between the germline ends. The CDR3 DNA reads TGTGCCAGAAGCTTGGTAGGGACTTATAGCAATCAGCCCCAGCATTTT. It specifies CARSLVGTYSNQPQHF.

This clone occurred a few times. The chain combines TRBV28 with TRBJ2-7; 10 bases are a match to TRBD2. The CDR3 is 17 residues long. In germline, CDR1 is MDHEN, CDR2 SYDVKM. V lost 6 bases, J lost 4 bases, and 15 bases stayed unmatched. CDR3: CASSPPTSGVYPYEQYF. In DNA form, the CDR3 reads TGTGCCAGCAGCCCACCAACTAGCGGGGTTTACCCGTACGAGCAGTACTTC.

V usage is TRBV6-5 and J usage is TRBJ2-3; tentatively, D is TRBD2 (6 bases). CDR3 length: 15 amino acids. Trimming took 5 bases from V and 5 from J, leaving 17 bases between them. Per the germline V gene, CDR1 is MNHEY and CDR2 is SVGAGI. The chain's CDR3 is CASSPGAAGQDTQYF. The CDR3 nucleotides read TGTGCCAGCAGTCCCGGGGCGGCGGGGCAAGATACGCAGTATTTT.

V is TRBV25-1 and J is TRBJ2-3; 7 nucleotides align to TRBD1. Germline V gene sequence: CDR1 MGHDK, CDR2 SYGVNS. The CDR3 is 15 residues long. V shed 6 bases, J shed 5 bases, and the junction held 11 bases outside the gene matches. The CDR3: CASSHSRWTGDTQYF. The CDR3 nucleotides are TGTGCCAGCAGCCACTCGAGATGGACAGGAGATACGCAGTATTTT.

The chain employs TRBV5-5 and TRBJ1-3; D gene unclear. Germline CDR1 SGHKS, CDR2 YYEKEE (reference sequence). Deletions cut 1 base from V and 0 bases from J, with 5 bases between. There are 14 residues in the CDR3. In nucleotides, the CDR3 is TGTGCCAGCAGCTTGACGGTCTCTGGAAACACCATATATTTT. Encoded protein: CASSLTVSGNTIYF.

The chain links TRBV4-1 to TRBJ2-3, with unresolved D. CDR1 is MGHRA, CDR2 YSYEKL, per germline. CDR3 length: 18 amino acids. V was shortened by 0 bases and J by 0 bases, with 16 bases between the two germline ends. The CDR3 region is CASSQDPPSMWSTDTQYF. The CDR3 DNA reads as TGCGCCAGCAGCCAAGATCCCCCAAGCATGTGGAGCACAGATACGCAGTATTTT.

J is TRBJ1-1 and V is TRBV6-4; maybe TRBD1 (6 bases). Germline V gene sequence: CDR1 MRHNA, CDR2 SNTAGT. The germline V and J ends were trimmed by 6 bases and 1 base, with 9 bases remaining between them. This CDR3 is 13 amino acids long. CDR3 region: CASRLQGNTEAFF. CDR3 nucleotides: TGTGCCAGCAGACTACAGGGGAACACTGAAGCTTTCTTT.

This rearrangement joins TRBV5-1 to TRBJ2-3, with 8 bases that match TRBD2. Trimming took 2 bases from V and 9 from J; bases not matched to a gene: 11. Germline CDR1 and CDR2: SGHRS and YFSETQ. This CDR3 region has 15 residues. This CDR3 reads CASSFLAGSGETQYF. The CDR3 DNA is TGCGCCAGCAGCTTTTTAGCGGGGTCCGGGGAGACGCAGTATTTT. The variable domain in full, completed from reference TRBV5-1 and TRBJ2-3, reads KAGVTQTPRYLIKTRGQQVTLSCSPISGHRSVSWYQQTPGQGLQFLFEYFSETQRNKGNFPGRFSGRQFSNSRSEMNVSTLELGDSALYLCASSFLAGSGETQYFGPGTRLTVL.

V usage is TRBV2 and J usage is TRBJ1-1, with a possible D match to TRBD1 (5 bases). With 9 bases removed from V and 1 base from J, the gap between germline ends came to 12 bases. Per the germline V gene, CDR1 is SNHLY and CDR2 is FYNNEI. CDR3 length: 13 amino acids. In DNA, the CDR3 is TGTGCCAGACAGGTCATTCCGAACACTGAAGCTTTCTTT. The encoded protein is CARQVIPNTEAFF.

This rearrangement joins TRBV19 to TRBJ1-2, with 9 nucleotides matching TRBD1. CDR3 length: 15 residues. CDR1 and CDR2 from the germline V gene are LNHDA and SQIVND (reference sequence). V shed 1 base, J shed 5 bases, and the junction held 5 bases outside the gene matches. CDR3 in amino acids: CASSIASGQGYGYTF. As DNA, the CDR3 is TGTGCCAGTAGTATAGCTTCGGGACAGGGTTATGGCTACACCTTC.

V and J are TRBV7-2 and TRBJ2-3; 8 nucleotides align to TRBD1. The J segment lost 1 base and the V segment lost 5 bases, leaving 8 bases of the junction unmatched. The germline gives CDR1 SGHTA, CDR2 FQGNSA. The CDR3 has 16 amino acids. CDR3 protein: CASSNTGTGGTDTQYF. The CDR3 DNA reads TGTGCCAGCAGCAATACCGGGACAGGTGGCACAGATACGCAGTATTTT. Filled out from reference TRBV7-2 and TRBJ2-3, the complete variable domain reads GAGVSQSPSNKVTEKGKDVELRCDPISGHTALYWYRQSLGQGLEFLIYFQGNSAPDKSGLPSDRFSAERTGGSVSTLTIQRTQQEDSAVYLCASSNTGTGGTDTQYFGPGTRLTVL.

CDR3 protein: CASSPSGGAGNEQFF. CDR3 coding DNA: TGTGCCAGCAGCCCTAGCGGGGGGGCGGGGAATGAGCAGTTCTTC. The genes are TRBV13 and TRBJ2-1; 12 positions match TRBD2. Germline CDR1 and CDR2: PRHDT and FYEKMQ (reference sequence). J gave up 7 bases and V 5 bases, and 6 bases lay outside the gene matches. This CDR3 comprises 15 residues.

This rearrangement joins TRBV7-9 to TRBJ1-2; TRBD1 agrees at 11 bases. The CDR3 loop spans 17 amino acids. After removal of 4 bases from V and 1 base from J, the junction contained 8 bases not matched to a gene. The germline gives CDR1 SEHNR, CDR2 FQNEAQ (reference sequence). CDR3: CASSSRTGGVDNYGYTF. Here the CDR3 DNA reads TGTGCCAGCAGCTCAAGGACAGGGGGCGTCGATAACTATGGCTACACCTTC.

The chain combines TRBV11-3 with TRBJ2-3; 9 bases align to TRBD1. The CDR3 loop spans 15 amino acids. Germline CDR1 SGHNT, CDR2 YENEEA. J was trimmed by 3 bases and V by 5 bases; bases with no gene match: 6. Written as DNA, the CDR3 is TGTGCCAGCAGCCTTGGGACAGGGATTACAGATACGCAGTATTTT. Residues: CASSLGTGITDTQYF.

The V call is TRBV7-9, the J call TRBJ1-1; D not certain. The CDR3 runs 17 residues. The V gene's germline CDR1 is SEHNR and CDR2 FQNEAQ (reference sequence). V lost 4 bases to trimming and J lost 0 bases, with 18 bases between them. CDR3 sequence reads: CASSSFTNRDLNTEAFF. Here the CDR3 DNA reads TGTGCCAGCAGCTCCTTTACCAACCGGGATTTGAACACTGAAGCTTTCTTT.